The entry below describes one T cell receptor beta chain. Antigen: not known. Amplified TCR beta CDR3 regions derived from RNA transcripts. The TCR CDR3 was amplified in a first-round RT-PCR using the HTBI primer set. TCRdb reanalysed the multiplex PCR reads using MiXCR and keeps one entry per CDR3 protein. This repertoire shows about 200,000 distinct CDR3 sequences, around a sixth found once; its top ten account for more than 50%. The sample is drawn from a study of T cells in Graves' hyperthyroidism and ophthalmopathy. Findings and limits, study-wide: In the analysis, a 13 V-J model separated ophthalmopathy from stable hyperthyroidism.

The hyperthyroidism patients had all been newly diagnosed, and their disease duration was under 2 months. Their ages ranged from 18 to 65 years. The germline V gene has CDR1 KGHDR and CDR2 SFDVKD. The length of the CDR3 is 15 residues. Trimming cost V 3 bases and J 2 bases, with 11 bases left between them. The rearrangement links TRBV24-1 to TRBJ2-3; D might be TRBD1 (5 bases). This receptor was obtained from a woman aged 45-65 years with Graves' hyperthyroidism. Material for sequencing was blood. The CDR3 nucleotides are TGTGCCACCAGTGATGGTAGGGGAAACACAGATACGCAGTATTTT. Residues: CATSDGRGNTDTQYF.